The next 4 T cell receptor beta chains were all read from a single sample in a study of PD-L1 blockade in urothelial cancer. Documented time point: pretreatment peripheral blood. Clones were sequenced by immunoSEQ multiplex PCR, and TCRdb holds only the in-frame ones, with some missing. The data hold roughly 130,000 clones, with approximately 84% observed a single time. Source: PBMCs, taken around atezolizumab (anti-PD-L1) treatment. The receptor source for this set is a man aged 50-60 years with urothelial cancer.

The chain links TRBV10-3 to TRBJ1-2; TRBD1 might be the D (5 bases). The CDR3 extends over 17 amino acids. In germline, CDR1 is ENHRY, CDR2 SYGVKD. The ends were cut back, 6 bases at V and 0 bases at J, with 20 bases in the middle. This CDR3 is CAISDPGRQGANYGYTF. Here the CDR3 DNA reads TGTGCCATCAGCGACCCAGGAAGGCAGGGTGCTAACTATGGCTACACCTTC.

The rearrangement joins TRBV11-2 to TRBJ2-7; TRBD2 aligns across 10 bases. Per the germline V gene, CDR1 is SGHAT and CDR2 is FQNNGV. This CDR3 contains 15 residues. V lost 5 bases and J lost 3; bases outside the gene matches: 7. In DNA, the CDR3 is TGTGCCAGCAGCCCAAGCCTAGCGGGGGTCTACGAGCAGTACTTC. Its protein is CASSPSLAGVYEQYF. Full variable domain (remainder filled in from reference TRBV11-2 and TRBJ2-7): EAGVAQSPRYKIIEKRQSVAFWCNPISGHATLYWYQQILGQGPKLLIQFQNNGVVDDSQLPKDRFSAERLKGVDSTLKIQPAKLEDSAVYLCASSPSLAGVYEQYFGPGTRLTVT.

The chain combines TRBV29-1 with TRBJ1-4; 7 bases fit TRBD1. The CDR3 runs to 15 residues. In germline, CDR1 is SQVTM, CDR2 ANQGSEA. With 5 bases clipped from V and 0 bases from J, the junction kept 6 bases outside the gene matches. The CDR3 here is CSVFVTGTTNEKLFF. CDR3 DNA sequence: TGCAGCGTTTTCGTGACAGGGACAACTAATGAAAAACTGTTTTTT.

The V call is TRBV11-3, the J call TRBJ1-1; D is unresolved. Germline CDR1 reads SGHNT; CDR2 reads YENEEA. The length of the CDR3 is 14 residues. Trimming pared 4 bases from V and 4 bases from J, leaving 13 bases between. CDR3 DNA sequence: TGTGCCAGCAGCTCGAGACCCCGGGGCACTGAAGCTTTCTTT. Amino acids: CASSSRPRGTEAFF.